Following are 8 T cell receptor beta chains from one sample sequenced in a study. TCRdb processed the RT-PCR reads anew with MiXCR; each CDR3 protein has one entry. The sample has fewer than 800,000 distinct CDR3 sequences, 12% to 15% seen once. Sample: memory CD4+ T cells from blood. These receptors were collected from a female donor in good health, serving as a healthy control.

This clonotype came up a few times. The chain joins TRBV20-1 to TRBJ1-1, with TRBD1 matching 7 bases. Looked up from germline, CDR1 is DFQATT and CDR2 is SNEGSKA (reference sequence). There are 15 residues in the CDR3. The V segment lost 3 bases and the J segment 0 bases; nucleotides outside the gene matches: 7. CDR3 loop: CSASFQQGMNTEAFF. CDR3 DNA sequence: TGCAGTGCTAGCTTTCAACAGGGGATGAACACTGAAGCTTTCTTT.

There are many counts of this clonotype. The chain is built from TRBV4-1 and TRBJ2-1, with a tentative D call TRBD2 (5 bases). Trimming shortened V by 0 bases and J by 8 bases, and 14 bases separated the two germline ends. This CDR3 contains 15 residues. Germline V gene data show CDR1 as MGHRA and CDR2 as YSYEKL. CDR3 DNA: TGCGCCAGCAGCCAAGATCTGCAGGTGCGGGATGAGCAGTTCTTC. Protein sequence: CASSQDLQVRDEQFF.

There are a few counts of this clonotype. The CDR3 protein is CSARRGGANSYNEQFF. CDR3 bases: TGCAGTGCTAGACGGGGGGGTGCCAACTCCTACAATGAGCAGTTCTTC. The chain links TRBV20-1 to TRBJ2-1; 8 nucleotides align to TRBD2. The CDR3 loop spans 16 amino acids. V was pared by 2 bases and J by 0 bases, with 6 bases of the junction left unmatched. In germline, CDR1 is DFQATT, CDR2 SNEGSKA (reference sequence).

The chain joins TRBV18 to TRBJ2-5; TRBD1 might be the D (5 bases). The V end lost 2 bases, the J end lost 4 bases, and 11 bases lay between the germline ends. CDR1 and CDR2 from the germline V gene are KGHSH and LQKENI. The CDR3 is 14 amino acids. The CDR3 here is CASSPRGVGETQYF. CDR3 DNA sequence: TGTGCCAGCTCACCAAGGGGTGTTGGAGAGACCCAGTACTTC.

V is TRBV27 and J is TRBJ1-5; 7 nucleotides align to TRBD1. Germline V gives CDR1 MNHEY, CDR2 SMNVEV (reference sequence). The CDR3 has 15 amino acids. Trimming cost V 2 bases and J 2 bases; bases outside gene matches: 3. The CDR3 bases are TGTGCCAGCAGTTTAGACAGGGAACGCAATCAGCCCCAGCATTTT. The encoded protein is CASSLDRERNQPQHF.

The sample holds a few counts of this clonotype. This sequence joins TRBV6-2 or TRBV6-3 and TRBJ2-1; D not resolved. CDR1 is MNHEY, CDR2 SVGEGT, per germline. The CDR3 has 15 amino acids. Trimming took 7 bases from V and 8 from J, leaving 21 bases between them. The DNA of the CDR3 is TGTGCCAGCACGGACCCAGGTCCAAAAGCCGATGAGCAGTTCTTC. As protein: CASTDPGPKADEQFF.

This clonotype was detected only a few times. The chain uses TRBV18 and TRBJ2-7; a possible D gene is TRBD2 (6 bases). Germline assignment: CDR1 KGHSH and CDR2 LQKENI. V was pared by 6 bases and J by 0 bases, with 12 bases between. CDR3 size: 14 residues. CDR3 DNA: TGTGCCAGCTCGCGTAGCGGCAGCTCCTACGAGCAGTACTTC. This sequence encodes CASSRSGSSYEQYF.

This chain uses TRBV18 with TRBJ2-1; tentative D call: TRBD1 (6 bases). The CDR3 is 14 residues long. Germline CDR1 is KGHSH and CDR2 is LQKENI. Trimming removed 0 bases at V and 8 bases at J, with 11 bases between. CDR3 coding DNA: TGTGCCAGCTCACCACCGAACAGGGACCATGAGCAGTTCTTC. Translated: CASSPPNRDHEQFF. The full variable domain, its missing parts supplied by reference TRBV18 and TRBJ2-1, is NAGVMQNPRHLVRRRGQEARLRCSPMKGHSHVYWYRQLPEEGLKFMVYLQKENIIDESGMPKERFSAEFPKEGPSILRIQQVVRGDSAAYFCASSPPNRDHEQFFGPGTRLTVL.